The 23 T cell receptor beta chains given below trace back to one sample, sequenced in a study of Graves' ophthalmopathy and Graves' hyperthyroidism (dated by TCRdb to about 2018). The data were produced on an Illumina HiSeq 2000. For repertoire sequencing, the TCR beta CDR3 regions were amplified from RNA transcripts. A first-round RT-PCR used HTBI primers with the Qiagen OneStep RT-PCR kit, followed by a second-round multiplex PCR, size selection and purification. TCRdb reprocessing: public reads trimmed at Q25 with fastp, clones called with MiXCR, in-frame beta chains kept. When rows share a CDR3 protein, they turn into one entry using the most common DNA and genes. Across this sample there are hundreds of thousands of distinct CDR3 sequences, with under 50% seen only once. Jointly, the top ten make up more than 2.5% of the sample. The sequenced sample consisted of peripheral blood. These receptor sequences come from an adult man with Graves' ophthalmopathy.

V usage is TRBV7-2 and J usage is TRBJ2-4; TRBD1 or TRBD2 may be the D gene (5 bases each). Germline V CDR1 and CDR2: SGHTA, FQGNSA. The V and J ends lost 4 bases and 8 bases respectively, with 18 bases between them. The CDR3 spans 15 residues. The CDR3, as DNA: TGTGCCAGCAGCTCTAAAGGGAGAGGGGTGGACATTCAGTACTTC. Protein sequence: CASSSKGRGVDIQYF. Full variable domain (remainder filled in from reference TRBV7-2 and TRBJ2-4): GAGVSQSPSNKVTEKGKDVELRCDPISGHTALYWYRQSLGQGLEFLIYFQGNSAPDKSGLPSDRFSAERTGGSVSTLTIQRTQQEDSAVYLCASSSKGRGVDIQYFGAGTRLSVL.

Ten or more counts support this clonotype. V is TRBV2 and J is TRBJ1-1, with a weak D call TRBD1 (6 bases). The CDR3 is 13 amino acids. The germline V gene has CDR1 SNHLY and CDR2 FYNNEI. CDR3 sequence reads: CEIRGPLNTEAFF. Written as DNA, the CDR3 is TGTGAAATACGGGGGCCCTTGAACACTGAAGCTTTCTTT.

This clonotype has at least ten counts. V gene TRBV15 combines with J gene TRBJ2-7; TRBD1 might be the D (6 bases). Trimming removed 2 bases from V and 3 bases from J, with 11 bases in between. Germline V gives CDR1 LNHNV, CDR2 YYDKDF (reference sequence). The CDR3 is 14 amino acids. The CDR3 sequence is CATSRSRGFYEQYF. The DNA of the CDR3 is TGTGCCACCAGCAGAAGCAGGGGCTTCTACGAGCAGTACTTC.

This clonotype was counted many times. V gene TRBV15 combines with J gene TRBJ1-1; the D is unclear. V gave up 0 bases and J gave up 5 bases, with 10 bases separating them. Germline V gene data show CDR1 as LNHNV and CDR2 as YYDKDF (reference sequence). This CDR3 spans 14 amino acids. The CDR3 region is CATSRDSPRTEAFF. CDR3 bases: TGTGCCACCAGCAGAGACTCCCCAAGGACTGAAGCTTTCTTT.

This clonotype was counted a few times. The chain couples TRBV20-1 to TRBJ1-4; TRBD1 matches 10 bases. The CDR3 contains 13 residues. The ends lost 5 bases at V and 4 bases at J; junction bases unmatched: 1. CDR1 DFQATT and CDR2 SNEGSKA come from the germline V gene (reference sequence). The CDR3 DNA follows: TGCAGTGCTCGGGACAGGGGTAATGAAAAACTGTTTTTT. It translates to CSARDRGNEKLFF.

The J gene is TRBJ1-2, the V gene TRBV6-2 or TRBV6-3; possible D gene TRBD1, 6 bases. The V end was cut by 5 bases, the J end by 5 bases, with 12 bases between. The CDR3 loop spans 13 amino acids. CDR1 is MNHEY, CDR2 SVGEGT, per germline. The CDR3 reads CASSTIQGYGYTF. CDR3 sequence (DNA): TGTGCCAGCAGTACCATTCAGGGGTATGGCTACACCTTC.

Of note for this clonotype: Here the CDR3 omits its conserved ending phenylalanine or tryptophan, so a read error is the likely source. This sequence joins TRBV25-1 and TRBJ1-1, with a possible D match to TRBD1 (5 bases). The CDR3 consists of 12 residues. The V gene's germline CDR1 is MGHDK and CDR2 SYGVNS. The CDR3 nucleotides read TGTGCTAGCAGTGAAGGGGCCAGGCGGGCTTTCCTT. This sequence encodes CASSEGARRAFL.

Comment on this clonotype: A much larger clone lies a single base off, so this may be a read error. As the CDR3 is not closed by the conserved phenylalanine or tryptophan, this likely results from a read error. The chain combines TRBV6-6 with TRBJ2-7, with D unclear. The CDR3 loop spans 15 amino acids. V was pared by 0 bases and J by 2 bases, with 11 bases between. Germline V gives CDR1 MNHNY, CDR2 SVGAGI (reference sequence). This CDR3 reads CASSYSTMTTYEQYL. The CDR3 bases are TGTGCCAGCAGTTACTCGACGATGACGACCTACGAGCAGTACCTC.

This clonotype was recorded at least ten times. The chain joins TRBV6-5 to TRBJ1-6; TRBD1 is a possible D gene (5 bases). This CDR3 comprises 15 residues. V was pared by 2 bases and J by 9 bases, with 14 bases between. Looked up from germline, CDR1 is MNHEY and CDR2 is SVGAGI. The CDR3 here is CASSYTPQGSSPLHF. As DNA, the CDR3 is TGTGCCAGCAGTTACACACCCCAGGGTAGTTCACCCCTCCACTTT.

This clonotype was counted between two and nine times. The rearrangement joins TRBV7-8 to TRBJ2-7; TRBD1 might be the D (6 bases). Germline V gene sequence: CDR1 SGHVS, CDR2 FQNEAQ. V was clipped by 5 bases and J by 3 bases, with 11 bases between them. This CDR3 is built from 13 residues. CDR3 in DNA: TGTGCCAGCAGCGAAAACAGGGACTACGAGCAGTACTTC. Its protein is CASSENRDYEQYF.

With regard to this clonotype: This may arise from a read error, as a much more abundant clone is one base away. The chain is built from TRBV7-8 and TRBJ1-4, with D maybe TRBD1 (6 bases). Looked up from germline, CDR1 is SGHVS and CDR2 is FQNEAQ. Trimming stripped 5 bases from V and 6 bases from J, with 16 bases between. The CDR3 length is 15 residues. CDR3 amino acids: CASSAQQGSYEKLFF. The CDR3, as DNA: TGTGCCAGCAGCGCTCAACAGGGCTCGTATGAAAAACTGTTTTTT.

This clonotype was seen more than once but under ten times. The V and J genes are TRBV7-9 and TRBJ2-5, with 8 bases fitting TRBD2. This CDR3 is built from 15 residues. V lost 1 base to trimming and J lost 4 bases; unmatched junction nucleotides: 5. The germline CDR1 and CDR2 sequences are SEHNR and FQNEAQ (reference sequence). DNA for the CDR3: TGTGCCAGCAGCTTAGTAGCGGGGTCGCGAGAGACCCAGTACTTC. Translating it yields CASSLVAGSRETQYF. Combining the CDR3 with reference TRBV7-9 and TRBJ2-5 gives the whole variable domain DTGVSQNPRHKITKRGQNVTFRCDPISEHNRLYWYRQTLGQGPEFLTYFQNEAQLEKSRLLSDRFSAERPKGSFSTLEIQRTEQGDSAMYLCASSLVAGSRETQYFGPGTRLLVL.

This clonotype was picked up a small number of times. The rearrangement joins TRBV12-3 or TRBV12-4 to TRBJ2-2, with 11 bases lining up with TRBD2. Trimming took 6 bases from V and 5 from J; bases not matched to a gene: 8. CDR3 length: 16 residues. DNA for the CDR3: TGTGCCAGCAGCCGTGGGGTAGCGGGAGGGACCGGGGAGCTGTTTTTT. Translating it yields CASSRGVAGGTGELFF.

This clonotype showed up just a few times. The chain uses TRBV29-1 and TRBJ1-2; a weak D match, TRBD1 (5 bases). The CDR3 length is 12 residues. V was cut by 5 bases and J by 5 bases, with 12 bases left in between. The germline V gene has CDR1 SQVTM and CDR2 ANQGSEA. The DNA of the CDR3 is TGCAGCGTTACCGGGCAGGGTTATGGCTACACCTTC. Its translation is CSVTGQGYGYTF.

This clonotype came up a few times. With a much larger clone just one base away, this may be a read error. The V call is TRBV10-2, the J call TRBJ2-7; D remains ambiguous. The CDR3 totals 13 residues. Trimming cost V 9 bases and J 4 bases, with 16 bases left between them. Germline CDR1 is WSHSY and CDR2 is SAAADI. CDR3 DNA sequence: TGCGCCAGTCCCCACGGGTCCTCGTACGAGCAGTACTTC. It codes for CASPHGSSYEQYF.

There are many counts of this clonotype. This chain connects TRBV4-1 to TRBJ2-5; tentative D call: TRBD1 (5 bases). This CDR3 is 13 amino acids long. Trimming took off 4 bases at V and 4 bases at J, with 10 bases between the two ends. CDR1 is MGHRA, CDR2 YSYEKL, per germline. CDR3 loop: CASSLTVGETQYF. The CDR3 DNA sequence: TGCGCCAGCAGCCTGACAGTAGGAGAGACCCAGTACTTC.

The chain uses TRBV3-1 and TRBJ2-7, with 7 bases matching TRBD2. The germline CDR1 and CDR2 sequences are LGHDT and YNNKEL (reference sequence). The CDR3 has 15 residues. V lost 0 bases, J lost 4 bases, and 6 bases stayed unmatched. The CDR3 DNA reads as TGTGCCAGCAGCCAAGATGGGGAGGGGTTTTACGAGCAGTACTTC. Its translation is CASSQDGEGFYEQYF.

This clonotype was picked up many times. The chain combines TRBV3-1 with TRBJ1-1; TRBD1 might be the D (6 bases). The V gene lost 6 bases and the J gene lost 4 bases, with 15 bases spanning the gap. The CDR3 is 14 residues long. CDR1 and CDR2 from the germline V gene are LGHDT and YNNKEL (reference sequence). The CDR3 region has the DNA TGTGCCAGCAGGCAGGCAGGGGCAGGCACTGAAGCTTTCTTT. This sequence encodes CASRQAGAGTEAFF.

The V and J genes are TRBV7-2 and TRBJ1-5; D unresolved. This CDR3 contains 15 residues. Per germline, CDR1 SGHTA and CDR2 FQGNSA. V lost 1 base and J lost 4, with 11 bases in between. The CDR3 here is CASSLEAASNQPQHF. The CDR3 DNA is TGTGCCAGCAGCTTAGAGGCAGCAAGTAATCAGCCCCAGCATTTT.

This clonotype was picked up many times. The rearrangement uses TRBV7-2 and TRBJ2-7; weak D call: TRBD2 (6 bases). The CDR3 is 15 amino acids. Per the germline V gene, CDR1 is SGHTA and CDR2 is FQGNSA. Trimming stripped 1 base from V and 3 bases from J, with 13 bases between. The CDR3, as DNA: TGTGCCAGCAGCTTAGTTAGCGGCGCCGGCTACGAGCAGTACTTC. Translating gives CASSLVSGAGYEQYF.

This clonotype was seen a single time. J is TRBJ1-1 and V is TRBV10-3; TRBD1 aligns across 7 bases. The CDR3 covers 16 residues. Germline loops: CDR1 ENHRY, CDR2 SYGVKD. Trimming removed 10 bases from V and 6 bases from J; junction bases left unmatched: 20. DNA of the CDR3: TGTGCCAGCAGCGCCGCTGACAGGGTTGGTTTTCCTGAAGCTTTCTTT. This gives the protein CASSAADRVGFPEAFF.

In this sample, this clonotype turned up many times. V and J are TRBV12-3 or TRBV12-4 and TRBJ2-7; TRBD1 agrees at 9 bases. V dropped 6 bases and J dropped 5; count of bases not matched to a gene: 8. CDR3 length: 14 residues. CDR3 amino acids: CASSLDRGFDEQYF. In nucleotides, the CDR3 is TGTGCCAGCAGCCTAGACAGGGGGTTTGACGAGCAGTACTTC.

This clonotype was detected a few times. CDR3: CASSFIPGTSRYEQYF. The CDR3 region has the DNA TGTGCCAGCAGCTTTATTCCGGGGACTAGCCGCTACGAGCAGTACTTC. J is TRBJ2-7 and V is TRBV7-2; 9 nucleotides match TRBD2. The CDR3 extends over 16 amino acids. The ends lost 3 bases at V and 3 bases at J; junction bases unmatched: 9. CDR1 and CDR2 from the germline V gene are SGHTA and FQGNSA.